This is a list of T cell receptor beta chains from one sample in a study of CD8+CD57+ T cells in acquired aplastic anemia. TCRdb reprocessed the reads with MiXCR, giving one entry per CDR3 protein. The table includes under 250,000 distinct CDR3 sequences, 60% to 80% detected once. Source material: sorted CD4+, CD8+, or CD8+CD57+ T cells (not recorded which) from PBMCs. Receptor source: a human donor with aplastic anemia. CDR3s include the opening cysteine and the closing phenylalanine or tryptophan. A D gene is named only where the DNA matches it firmly. Clone sizes are given selectively: once, few, many, or a class where the clone is expanded.

clone size,V gene,CDR3 length,J gene,D gene,CDR3 protein,CDR3 DNA
-,TRBV20-1,16,TRBJ2-7,TRBD2,CSASTSGGATGYEQYF,TGCAGTGCTAGCACTAGCGGGGGGGCCACTGGGTACGAGCAGTACTTC
-,TRBV2,14,TRBJ2-3,TRBD2,CASKAGGGTDTQYF,TGTGCCAGCAAGGCGGGAGGGGGGACAGATACGCAGTATTTT
-,TRBV19,15,TRBJ2-7,-,CASSIDLRLGYEQYF,TGTGCCAGTAGTATAGATCTGAGACTGGGCTACGAGCAGTACTTC
-,TRBV19,16,TRBJ2-5,TRBD2,CASSPGTSGSGETQYF,TGTGCCAGTAGTCCTGGGACTAGCGGGAGCGGGGAGACCCAGTACTTC
once,TRBV2,13,TRBJ1-1,-,CASSFEVNTEAFF,TGTGCCAGCAGTTTTGAGGTGAACACTGAAGCTTTCTTT
-,TRBV12-3/TRBV12-4,13,TRBJ2-7,-,CAISDLGAYEQYF,TGTGCCATCAGTGATTTGGGGGCTTACGAGCAGTACTTC
-,TRBV10-2,16,TRBJ1-1,TRBD1,CASGGQGLAGNTEAFF,TGCGCCAGCGGAGGACAGGGTTTGGCGGGGAACACTGAAGCTTTCTTT
-,TRBV25-1,15,TRBJ1-3,-,CASSQDTSSGNTIYF,TGTGCCAGCAGCCAGGACACTAGCTCTGGAAACACCATATATTTT
-,TRBV24-1,15,TRBJ2-5,-,CATSDEQGPQETQYF,TGTGCCACCAGTGATGAACAGGGTCCACAAGAGACCCAGTACTTC
-,TRBV24-1,15,TRBJ2-7,TRBD1,CATSDRGQGIYEQYF,TGTGCCACCAGTGATAGGGGACAGGGTATTTACGAGCAGTACTTC
-,TRBV10-3,14,TRBJ1-6,TRBD1,CAIGDRGLNSPLHF,TGTGCCATCGGGGACAGGGGACTGAATTCACCCCTCCACTTT
once,TRBV19,16,TRBJ2-2,TRBD2,CASSLAGASNTGELFF,TGTGCCAGTAGTCTAGCGGGGGCTTCGAACACCGGGGAGCTGTTTTTT
-,TRBV6-6,13,TRBJ1-1,TRBD1,CASRGTGEGEAFF,TGTGCCAGCAGGGGGACAGGGGAAGGTGAAGCTTTCTTT
many,TRBV7-3,14,TRBJ2-3,-,CASSLFGGPDTQYF,TGTGCCAGCAGCTTATTTGGGGGGCCAGATACGCAGTATTTT
-,TRBV24-1,15,TRBJ2-1,-,CATSDFQSGRGEQFF,TGTGCCACCAGTGATTTTCAATCGGGACGGGGTGAGCAGTTCTTC
-,TRBV5-6,15,TRBJ2-1,TRBD1,CASSPSDRGDNEQFF,TGTGCCAGCAGCCCTTCGGACAGGGGGGACAATGAGCAGTTCTTC
-,TRBV20-1,14,TRBJ2-7,-,CSARGDVTVYEQYF,TGCAGTGCTAGAGGGGACGTTACCGTCTACGAGCAGTACTTC
-,TRBV20-1,12,TRBJ1-2,-,CSADRTANGYTF,TGCAGTGCGGATAGGACAGCAAACGGCTACACCTTC
-,TRBV7-3,14,TRBJ1-1,-,CASSPGPQSTEAFF,TGTGCCAGCAGCCCTGGACCGCAGAGTACTGAAGCTTTCTTT
few,TRBV11-2,12,TRBJ2-7,TRBD2,CASSTGGGEQYF,TGTGCCAGCAGCACGGGGGGTGGCGAGCAGTACTTC
-,TRBV20-1,13,TRBJ1-5,-,CSAQDTFDQPQHF,TGCAGTGCTCAAGACACGTTCGATCAGCCCCAGCATTTT
few,TRBV19,12,TRBJ2-5,-,CASRGLGETQYF,TGTGCCAGTAGGGGATTAGGGGAGACCCAGTACTTC
few,TRBV20-1,10,TRBJ2-7,-,CSASGFSSTF,TGCAGTGCTTCAGGGTTTAGCTCTACATTC
-,TRBV7-9,17,TRBJ2-5,TRBD2,CASSLGAATSAKETQYF,TGTGCCAGCAGCTTAGGTGCTGCGACTAGCGCTAAAGAGACCCAGTACTTC
few,TRBV12-3/TRBV12-4,13,TRBJ1-2,TRBD1,CASSNDRGYGYTF,TGTGCCAGCAGTAACGACAGGGGCTATGGCTACACCTTC
many,TRBV9,12,TRBJ1-2,-,CASWAWEEGYTF,TGTGCCAGCTGGGCCTGGGAGGAGGGCTACACCTTC
-,TRBV5-1,11,TRBJ1-2,-,CASVGNYGYTF,TGTGCCAGCGTTGGTAACTATGGCTACACCTTC
few,TRBV29-1,11,TRBJ2-1,-,CSVDRGSEQFF,TGCAGCGTTGACAGGGGATCCGAGCAGTTCTTC
few,TRBV6-5,13,TRBJ2-7,-,CASSYSRTNEQYF,TGTGCCAGCAGTTACTCGAGGACAAACGAGCAGTACTTC
-,TRBV7-2,16,TRBJ2-3,-,CASSPFGEGARNTQYF,-
-,TRBV24-1,14,TRBJ1-2,-,CATSKDRQDYGYTF,TGTGCCACCAGCAAAGACCGACAGGACTATGGCTACACCTTC
-,TRBV5-1,16,TRBJ1-6,-,CASSSLAGQKGSPLHF,TGCGCCAGCAGCAGTCTGGCAGGCCAAAAGGGTTCACCCCTCCACTTT
-,TRBV7-2,16,TRBJ2-1,TRBD2,CASSPSSGSTPNEQFF,TGTGCCAGCAGCCCATCTAGCGGGAGTACCCCCAATGAGCAGTTCTTC
-,TRBV7-2,16,TRBJ1-5,TRBD1,CASSPSTGTGLQPQHF,TGTGCCAGCAGCCCGTCGACAGGGACAGGGTTGCAGCCCCAGCATTTT
-,TRBV24-1,13,TRBJ2-2,TRBD1,CATLDRGTGELFF,TGTGCCACCCTTGACAGGGGTACCGGGGAGCTGTTTTTT
-,TRBV20-1,12,TRBJ2-7,TRBD2,CSAWTSGAEQYF,TGCAGTGCTTGGACTAGCGGGGCCGAGCAGTACTTC